This T cell receptor (beta chain) came from a study of vaccination and CD4 T cells after COVID-19. Study overall: By nasal swab PCR, the convalescent patients were SARS-CoV-2 positive, with fewer than ten mild cases and one severe.

The CDR3 totals 11 residues. V lost 0 bases and J lost 3, with 0 bases in between. The germline CDR1 and CDR2 sequences are SGHNT and YYREEE (reference sequence). As for this clonotype: Its antigen remains unidentified.

In TCRdb, the PCR reads were re-called with MiXCR into one record per CDR3 protein. Among more than 20,000 distinct CDR3 sequences listed, roughly 51% were seen once. Regarding the study as a whole: A comparatively limited set of convalescent patients was examined, with no early post-infection timepoints.

The chain is built from TRBV5-4 and TRBJ2-5; unclear D gene. The TCR originated in a human donor who had recovered from COVID-19. The sequences come from CD4+ T cells from blood, collected before SARS-CoV-2 vaccination. For the CDR3, the DNA is TGTGCCAGCAGCTTGGAAGAGACCCAGTACTTC. It yields the protein CASSLEETQYF.